This TCR beta chain appears in the sequencing data of a study of OX40 agonist ivuxolimab in advanced cancers. Assay: immunoSEQ multiplex PCR; the TCRdb copy retains only in-frame clones and omits some. The table has about 53,000 clones, roughly nine tenths seen once; the top ten hold approximately 10%. The germline V and J ends were trimmed by 7 bases and 6 bases, with 6 bases remaining between them. Germline lookup yields CDR1 SQVTM and CDR2 ANQGSEA. The CDR3 sequence is 10 residues long. This clone was observed once. This sample comprised CD4+ or CD8+ T cells sorted from blood, obtained in a trial of the OX40 agonist ivuxolimab. The source of this sequence is an adult with an advanced solid tumor such as melanoma, head and neck, liver or kidney cancer. The chain combines TRBV29-1 with TRBJ2-2; possibly TRBD1 for D (5 bases). CDR3 protein: CSGGSGELFF. The CDR3 region has the DNA TGCAGCGGGGGCTCCGGGGAGCTGTTTTTT.